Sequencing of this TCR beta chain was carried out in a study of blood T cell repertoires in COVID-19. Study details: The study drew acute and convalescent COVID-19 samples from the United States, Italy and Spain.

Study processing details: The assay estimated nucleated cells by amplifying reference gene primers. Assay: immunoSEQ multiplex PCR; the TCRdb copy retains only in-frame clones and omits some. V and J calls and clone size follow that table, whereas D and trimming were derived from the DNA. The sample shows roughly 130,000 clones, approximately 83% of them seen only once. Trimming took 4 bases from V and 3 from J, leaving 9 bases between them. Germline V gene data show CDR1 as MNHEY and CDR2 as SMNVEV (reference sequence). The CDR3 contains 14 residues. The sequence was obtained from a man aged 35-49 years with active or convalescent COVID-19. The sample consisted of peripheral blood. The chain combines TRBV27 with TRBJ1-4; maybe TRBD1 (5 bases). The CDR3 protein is CASSSQGSNEKLFF. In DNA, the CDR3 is TGTGCCAGCAGTTCCCAGGGTTCTAATGAAAAACTGTTTTTT.